One and the same sample provided the 7 T cell receptor beta chains below, sequenced in a study of T cells in women clearing cervical HPV infection. This table comes from immunoSEQ multiplex PCR, and its TCRdb copy is limited to in-frame clones, with some not included. Here the sample table reports approximately 41,000 clones. Sample: blood buffy coat. The receptors here all came from a woman between 18 and 69 years old with a cervical HPV16 infection that either progressed to CIN3+ or cleared (not recorded which).

With regard to this clone: The CDR3 end lies 3 residues beyond the end of the read and is filled in from the germline J gene. The chain joins TRBV19 to TRBJ1-6; 9 bases agree with TRBD1. V dropped 5 bases and J dropped 11; count of bases not matched to a gene: 10. The CDR3 runs to 15 residues. Germline V CDR1 and CDR2: LNHDA, SQIVND (reference sequence). Incomplete CDR3 DNA: TGTGCCAGTAGTCTACGGACAGGGGTCAGTACACCC. Amino acid sequence: CASSLRTGVSTP. The entire CDR3 reads CASSLRTGVSTPLHF.

Details on this clone: Read data end 3 residues before the CDR3 end; the end is taken from the germline J gene. This chain links TRBV29-1 with TRBJ1-5, with TRBD1 matching 7 bases. J was trimmed by 7 bases and V by 7 bases; bases with no gene match: 7. Germline loops: CDR1 SQVTM, CDR2 ANQGSEA. This CDR3 has 12 amino acids. The CDR3 loop reads CSARQGEQPQHF. The covered CDR3 bases are TGCAGCGCCCGACAGGGAGAACAGCCC.

Notes on this clone: The read falls 3 residues short of the CDR3 end, and the missing part is taken from the germline J gene. This chain links TRBV27 with TRBJ2-3; tentative D call: TRBD2 (5 bases). The germline CDR1 and CDR2 sequences are MNHEY and SMNVEV (reference sequence). Trimming took 3 bases from V and 2 from J, leaving 9 bases between them. The CDR3 is 14 residues long. The part of the CDR3 DNA that was read is TGTGCCAGCAGTTTTGGCGGGTCCACAGATACG. It specifies CASSFGGSTDT. The CDR3 in full is CASSFGGSTDTQYF.

Concerning this clone itself: Sequencing ends 3 residues short of the CDR3 end; the germline J gene provides the rest. The rearrangement uses TRBV7-3 and TRBJ2-3; 11 nucleotides match TRBD2. Per the germline V gene, CDR1 is SGHTA and CDR2 is FQGTGA. The CDR3 totals 19 residues. The junction had 13 bases not matched to a gene; V was cut back by 5 bases and J by 0 bases. CDR3 sequence reads: CASSLIGLAGTLSTDTQYF. The CDR3 bases that were read are TGTGCCAGCAGCCTAATTGGACTAGCGGGTACACTTAGCACAGATACG.

A word on this clone: From the germline J gene comes the end of the CDR3, since the read stops 3 residues before it. This chain connects TRBV7-3 to TRBJ2-7, with 8 positions matching TRBD1. Losses at the gene ends were 4 bases for V and 4 bases for J; bases not matched to a gene: 6. CDR1 and CDR2 (germline): SGHTA, FQGTGA. This CDR3 has 14 residues. CDR3 sequence reads: CASSSGQGSYEQYF. The part of the CDR3 DNA that was read is TGTGCCAGCAGCTCCGGACAGGGATCGTACGAG. Combining the CDR3 with reference TRBV7-3 and TRBJ2-7 gives the whole variable domain GAGVSQTPSNKVTEKGKYVELRCDPISGHTALYWYRQSLGQGPEFLIYFQGTGAADDSGLPNDRFFAVRPEGSVSTLKIQRTERGDSAVYLCASSSGQGSYEQYFGPGTRLTVT.

In regard to this clone: The read falls 3 residues short of the CDR3 end, and the missing part is taken from the germline J gene. V is TRBV18 and J is TRBJ2-5; unclear D gene. The CDR3 runs 12 residues. Germline CDR1 reads KGHSH; CDR2 reads LQKENI. V was clipped by 6 bases and J by 2 bases, with 7 bases between them. CDR3 DNA, as far as it was read: TGTGCCAGCTCCCCCGGTCAAGAGACC. It codes for CASSPGQET. The whole CDR3 sequence is CASSPGQETQYF.

Comments on this clone: The read ends 3 residues shy of where the CDR3 ends; the end is completed using the germline J gene. The chain couples TRBV29-1 to TRBJ2-2; weak D call: TRBD2 (6 bases). This CDR3 spans 13 amino acids. Germline V gene lookup returns CDR1 SQVTM and CDR2 ANQGSEA. The germline V and J ends were trimmed by 8 bases and 6 bases, with 16 bases remaining between them. The CDR3 loop is CSFARRVSGELFF. CDR3 bases read: TGCAGCTTCGCGAGGAGGGTGTCCGGGGAG.